The 16 T cell receptor beta chains below were found in one sample sequenced in a study of identical twins. TCRdb passed the 5' RACE reads through MiXCR, listing each CDR3 protein once. This repertoire shows nearly 650,000 distinct CDR3 sequences, 7% to 7.5% found once; its top ten account for 1.6%. The data were also submitted as part of a second study, on yellow fever vaccine responses in identical twins.

What was sequenced was PBMCs. The receptors were gathered from a woman between 18 and 29 years old in good health.

This sequence joins TRBV28 and TRBJ2-3; 8 bases are shared with TRBD1. CDR1 is MDHEN, CDR2 SYDVKM, per germline. CDR3 size: 16 residues. Trimming at V came to 5 bases and at J to 8 bases, leaving 15 bases not matched to a gene. CDR3 coding DNA: TGTGCCAGCAGTCGAATCAGGGGGCCCCATCAGGGTACGCAGTATTTT. It translates to CASSRIRGPHQGTQYF.

The chain joins TRBV18 to TRBJ2-7; 12 bases agree with TRBD2. J lost 3 bases, V lost 3 bases, and 3 bases had no gene match. Looked up from germline, CDR1 is KGHSH and CDR2 is LQKENI. CDR3 length equals 15 residues. This CDR3 is CASSPPGLAGYEQYF. CDR3 DNA: TGTGCCAGCTCACCCCCGGGACTAGCGGGCTACGAGCAGTACTTC.

This clonotype appeared a few times. The J gene is TRBJ2-1, the V gene TRBV4-2, with a weak D call TRBD1 (6 bases). V was pared by 0 bases and J by 10 bases, with 19 bases between. Germline CDR1 and CDR2: LGHNA and YNFKEQ. The CDR3 extends over 16 amino acids. The CDR3 DNA is TGTGCCAGCAGCCAAGATACCGAATACAGGGTTGACGAGCAGTTCTTC. Its protein is CASSQDTEYRVDEQFF.

This clonotype was observed a few times. CDR3 protein: CASSQPGLAGDKWFNEQFF. In nucleotides, the CDR3 is TGTGCCAGCAGTCAACCGGGACTAGCGGGAGATAAGTGGTTCAATGAGCAGTTCTTC. The chain employs TRBV27 and TRBJ2-1, with 14 bases aligning to TRBD2. Trimming at V came to 5 bases and at J to 6 bases, leaving 15 bases not matched to a gene. Per germline, CDR1 MNHEY and CDR2 SMNVEV (reference sequence). This CDR3 is built from 19 residues.

The rearrangement joins TRBV11-2 to TRBJ2-3; 11 bases line up with TRBD2. This CDR3 spans 16 amino acids. V lost 3 bases, J lost 1 base, and 3 bases stayed unmatched. Germline V gene sequence: CDR1 SGHAT, CDR2 FQNNGV. CDR3 coding DNA: TGTGCCAGCAGCTTCACTAGCGGGGGCCGCACAGATACGCAGTATTTT. This codes for CASSFTSGGRTDTQYF.

This clonotype was seen ten or more times. This chain connects TRBV20-1 to TRBJ2-7; 10 bases agree with TRBD2. Losses at the gene ends were 6 bases for V and 3 bases for J; bases not matched to a gene: 8. Per germline, CDR1 DFQATT and CDR2 SNEGSKA (reference sequence). The CDR3 spans 14 residues. DNA of the CDR3: TGCAGTGCAAATAGCGGGGGGCCCTTCTACGAGCAGTACGTC. This translates into CSANSGGPFYEQYV.

This clonotype was counted ten times or more. The chain links TRBV11-2 to TRBJ2-3; D unresolved. Germline V gives CDR1 SGHAT, CDR2 FQNNGV. Deletions cut 1 base from V and 0 bases from J, with 11 bases between. The CDR3 spans 16 residues. The CDR3 sequence: CASSLAGRPSTDTQYF. CDR3 in DNA: TGTGCCAGCAGCTTAGCTGGCAGGCCTAGCACAGATACGCAGTATTTT.

The V gene is TRBV2, the J gene TRBJ2-1, with 10 nucleotides matching TRBD1. The CDR3 runs to 16 residues. With V trimmed by 5 bases and J by 5 bases, 9 bases remained unmatched. CDR1 is SNHLY and CDR2 is FYNNEI in the germline V gene. The CDR3 reads CASSRNQGTGDNEQFF. The DNA of the CDR3 is TGTGCCAGCAGTAGGAATCAAGGGACAGGGGACAATGAGCAGTTCTTC.

This clonotype occurred many times. The chain carries TRBV12-3 or TRBV12-4 and TRBJ1-2; possibly TRBD1 for D (5 bases). This CDR3 is built from 13 residues. Between the trimmed V and J ends, which lost 2 bases and 7 bases, there was a span of 11 bases. The CDR3 protein is CASSLQGGLGYTF. The CDR3 DNA is TGTGCCAGCAGTTTACAGGGTGGTCTTGGCTACACCTTC.

A few counts support this clonotype. This chain uses TRBV20-1 with TRBJ2-3; unclear D gene. The V gene lost 4 bases and the J gene lost 2 bases, with 10 bases spanning the gap. Looked up from germline, CDR1 is DFQATT and CDR2 is SNEGSKA (reference sequence). This CDR3 spans 13 amino acids. CDR3 sequence: CSATLPPTDTQYF. The CDR3 DNA is TGCAGTGCTACCCTGCCCCCCACAGATACGCAGTATTTT.

This clonotype was observed a few times. V is TRBV27 and J is TRBJ2-3; TRBD2 agrees at 15 bases. V shed 2 bases and J 1 base; nucleotides not matched to a gene: 7. This CDR3 comprises 19 residues. Germline V gene lookup returns CDR1 MNHEY and CDR2 SMNVEV (reference sequence). Here the CDR3 reads CASSLEVGLAGGGTDTQYF. DNA for the CDR3: TGTGCCAGCAGTTTAGAGGTGGGACTAGCGGGAGGAGGCACAGATACGCAGTATTTT.

This chain uses TRBV5-1 with TRBJ2-3; unclear D gene. Trimming cost V 0 bases and J 0 bases, with 8 bases left between them. The CDR3 is 15 amino acids. Per germline, CDR1 SGHRS and CDR2 YFSETQ. The CDR3 reads CASSLDGPSTDTQYF. The CDR3 DNA is TGCGCCAGCAGCTTGGACGGGCCCAGCACAGATACGCAGTATTTT.

This clonotype has a handful of counts. This chain joins TRBV4-1 and TRBJ2-5; D unclear. This CDR3 has 13 residues. V lost 4 bases, J lost 4 bases, and 10 bases lay in between. Looked up from germline, CDR1 is MGHRA and CDR2 is YSYEKL. CDR3 nucleotides: TGCGCCAGCAGCCGGAATTGGCCAGAGACCCAGTACTTC. Translation gives CASSRNWPETQYF.

The chain employs TRBV29-1 and TRBJ2-5, with 7 bases lining up with TRBD1. Germline trimming cut 6 bases from V and 3 bases from J; bases unmatched to any gene: 7. CDR1 SQVTM and CDR2 ANQGSEA come from the germline V gene. The CDR3 is 13 amino acids. CDR3 region: CSVAETGKETQYF. The CDR3 DNA follows: TGCAGCGTGGCGGAGACAGGGAAAGAGACCCAGTACTTC.

This clonotype occurred many times. The chain employs TRBV5-1 and TRBJ2-7; a possible D gene is TRBD2 (5 bases). V gave up 0 bases and J gave up 4 bases, with 11 bases separating them. The CDR3 has 14 residues. The germline gives CDR1 SGHRS, CDR2 YFSETQ. CDR3 residues: CASSLEPERYEQYF. The CDR3 nucleotides read TGCGCCAGCAGCTTGGAACCGGAGCGGTACGAGCAGTACTTC.

This clonotype has at least ten counts. The V call is TRBV12-3 or TRBV12-4, the J call TRBJ1-4; no clear D. The CDR3 runs to 14 residues. Trimming removed 4 bases from V and 5 bases from J, with 11 bases in between. The CDR3 nucleotides are TGTGCCAGCAGTTATGGACGGCTGAATGAAAAACTGTTTTTT. Its translation is CASSYGRLNEKLFF.